This T cell receptor (beta chain) was captured in a study of cytomegalovirus exposure and HLA in healthy donors. Turning to the study itself: Within an early data release were tens of millions of unique TCRs drawn from HLA-typed donors. Study-wide points: Previously analyzed data showed that most TCR beta V segments were productive at a frequency of about 87% or about 30%. Researchers reported in a later analysis that a missense DCLRE1C variant was tied to TCR beta V- and J-gene trimming.

Both 60 Vbeta primers and 13 Jbeta primers went into the PCR. The table came from immunoSEQ multiplex PCR; TCRdb's copy has only in-frame clones and leaves some out. The table shows 95,000 to 150,000 clones, with approximately 72% occurring only once. About this clone: Its target is unknown.

With 7 bases removed from V and 5 bases from J, the gap between germline ends came to 9 bases. This CDR3 has 11 residues. Per the germline V gene, CDR1 is SQVTM and CDR2 is ANQGSEA. This clonotype was obtained from a woman in her thirties or forties in good health and CMV-seropositive. V is TRBV29-1 and J is TRBJ2-1, with a tentative D call TRBD1 (6 bases). Source material: PBMCs. This CDR3 reads CSAEGDNEQFF. The CDR3 nucleotides are TGCAGCGCCGAGGGGGACAATGAGCAGTTCTTC.